Listed below are T cell receptor beta chains from one sample, sequenced in a study of early T cells in non-severe SARS-CoV-2 infection. TCRdb independently ran MiXCR on the 5' RACE reads; one entry per CDR3 protein. Among some 90,000 distinct CDR3 sequences, 15% were seen once, and the ten largest hold 5.5%. The material sequenced was whole blood. These receptor sequences come from an adult who was a healthcare worker with PCR-confirmed SARS-CoV-2 infection or an uninfected control (not recorded which). CDR3s include the opening cysteine and the closing phenylalanine or tryptophan. The D gene is left open where the match is weak. The size of a clone is reported for some rows only, either as once, few or many, or as a class for expanded clones.

-	16	many	TRBV11-2	TRBJ2-7	CASSRLYGPSSYEQYF	TGTGCCAGCAGCCGGCTGTACGGCCCAAGCTCCTACGAGCAGTACTTC
-	14	many	TRBV20-1	TRBJ2-4	CSARSYESKNIQYF	TGCAGTGCTAGGAGCTATGAGTCCAAAAACATTCAGTACTTC
-	14	-	TRBV11-2	TRBJ2-7	CVSSLDTLAGEQYF	TGTGTCAGCAGCTTAGATACCCTAGCTGGGGAGCAGTACTTC
-	17	few	TRBV11-2	TRBJ2-1	CASSLGIRRDSYNEQFF	TGTGCCAGCAGCTTAGGGATACGGCGGGACTCCTACAATGAGCAGTTCTTC
TRBD2	15	-	TRBV2	TRBJ2-3	CASLTSGGSTDTQYF	TGTGCCAGCTTGACTAGCGGGGGGAGCACAGATACGCAGTATTTT
TRBD2	14	-	TRBV29-1	TRBJ2-1	CSAKTSGDHNEQFF	TGCAGCGCAAAGACTAGCGGGGACCATAATGAGCAGTTCTTC
TRBD2	15	-	TRBV6-1	TRBJ2-7	CASSETGTSKYEQYF	TGTGCCAGCAGTGAAACAGGGACTAGTAAGTACGAGCAGTACTTC
-	13	-	TRBV4-3	TRBJ1-6	CASTLEKNSPLHF	TGCGCCAGCACTCTGGAAAAGAATTCACCCCTCCACTTT
TRBD2	17	-	TRBV7-9	TRBJ2-1	CASSLRLAGGVYNEQFF	TGTGCCAGCAGCTTAAGGCTAGCGGGAGGGGTCTACAATGAGCAGTTCTTC
-	14	few	TRBV18	TRBJ2-1	CASSPVNDWNEQFF	TGTGCCAGCTCACCAGTTAACGACTGGAATGAGCAGTTCTTC
TRBD1	15	few	TRBV5-6	TRBJ2-2	CASSWDRGVPGELFF	TGTGCCAGCAGCTGGGACAGGGGTGTTCCCGGGGAGCTGTTTTTT
-	13	-	TRBV7-2	TRBJ2-3	CASSRQVGDTQYF	TGTGCCAGCAGCCGACAGGTGGGAGATACGCAGTATTTT
-	12	-	TRBV29-1	TRBJ2-1	CSVEGSGNEQFF	TGCAGCGTTGAAGGTTCGGGGAATGAGCAGTTCTTC
-	13	many	TRBV20-1	TRBJ1-1	CSAKKGEVTEVFF	TGCAGTGCTAAAAAGGGGGAAGTGACTGAAGTTTTCTTT
-	15	few	TRBV4-1	TRBJ2-7	CASSQEWGTTYEQYF	TGCGCCAGCAGCCAAGAATGGGGGACCACCTACGAGCAGTACTTC
-	13	-	TRBV6-5	TRBJ1-5	CASGAYANQPQHF	TGTGCCAGCGGGGCCTACGCCAATCAGCCCCAGCATTTT
-	17	medium-sized	TRBV7-3	TRBJ2-1	CASSLNGEDRKYNEQFF	TGTGCCAGCAGCTTAAACGGGGAGGACAGGAAATACAATGAGCAGTTCTTC
TRBD1	13	-	TRBV10-2	TRBJ2-7	CASSATGGHEQYF	TGCGCCAGCAGTGCGACAGGGGGTCACGAGCAGTACTTC
-	14	many	TRBV7-2	TRBJ2-3	CASSLWEWADTQYF	TGTGCCAGCAGTCTCTGGGAGTGGGCAGATACGCAGTATTTT
-	15	-	TRBV11-2	TRBJ2-7	CASSQGLHFSDEQYF	TGTGCCAGCAGCCAAGGACTGCACTTCTCCGACGAGCAGTACTTC
-	14	-	TRBV12-5	TRBJ2-1	CASGRDRSQNEQFF	TGTGCTAGTGGCAGAGACAGGAGCCAAAATGAGCAGTTCTTC
TRBD2	14	many	TRBV7-2	TRBJ2-1	CASSLAGGWNEQFF	TGTGCCAGCAGCTTAGCGGGAGGGTGGAATGAGCAGTTCTTC
-	11	few	TRBV12-3/TRBV12-4	TRBJ2-1	CASSVGNEQSF	TGTGCCAGCAGTGTCGGCAATGAGCAGTCCTTC
-	16	few	TRBV7-9	TRBJ2-1	CASSRRPTESYNEQFF	TGTGCCAGCAGCCGGAGGCCGACAGAATCCTACAATGAGCAGTTCTTC
-	15	-	TRBV11-1	TRBJ2-1	CASSRRGSTYNEQFF	TGTGCCAGCAGCAGAAGGGGGTCCACCTACAATGAGCAGTTCTTC
TRBD2	16	few	TRBV24-1	TRBJ2-1	CATSEASGRFDNEQFF	TGTGCCACCAGTGAGGCTAGCGGGAGGTTCGACAATGAGCAGTTCTTC
-	15	-	TRBV19	TRBJ1-5	CASTPGVYSNQPQHF	TGTGCCAGTACCCCTGGGGTGTATAGCAATCAGCCCCAGCATTTT
TRBD2	15	few	TRBV10-3	TRBJ2-3	CAISESLAGTDTQYF	TGTGCCATCAGTGAGTCACTAGCGGGAACAGATACGCAGTATTTT
-	14	many	TRBV29-1	TRBJ2-3	CSAPNPGPTDTQYF	TGCAGCGCGCCGAATCCAGGGCCGACAGATACGCAGTATTTT
-	11	-	TRBV6-6	TRBJ2-2	CASSEGPKLFF	TGTGCCAGTTCAGAGGGCCCAAAGCTGTTTTTT
TRBD2	17	many	TRBV6-5	TRBJ2-1	CASRSTSGRPLYNEQFF	TGTGCCAGCAGGTCGACTAGCGGGAGGCCCTTATACAATGAGCAGTTCTTC
-	12	few	TRBV5-1	TRBJ1-2	CASSLGPYGYTF	TGCGCCAGCAGCTTGGGCCCTTATGGCTACACCTTC
-	15	few	TRBV11-2	TRBJ2-1	CASSPGDYSYNEQFF	TGTGCCAGCAGCCCAGGAGACTACTCCTACAATGAGCAGTTCTTC
-	15	-	TRBV9	TRBJ1-5	CASSSSPWGNQPQHF	TGTGCCAGCAGCTCCTCACCTTGGGGCAATCAGCCCCAGCATTTT
-	14	few	TRBV4-3	TRBJ2-7	CASSQQFGSYEQYF	TGCGCCAGCAGCCAACAGTTTGGGAGCTACGAGCAGTACTTC
TRBD2	15	-	TRBV5-1	TRBJ2-7	CASSLLAGGPYEQYF	TGCGCCAGCAGCTTACTAGCGGGAGGCCCCTACGAGCAGTACTTC
-	15	-	TRBV6-1	TRBJ2-7	CASNRGTAETYEQYF	TGTGCCAGCAACCGGGGTACGGCAGAAACCTACGAGCAGTACTTC
TRBD1	16	-	TRBV7-9	TRBJ2-4	CASSLDPGQGFYIQYF	TGTGCCAGCAGCTTAGATCCGGGACAGGGATTTTATATTCAGTACTTC
-	12	-	TRBV29-1	TRBJ1-5	CSVGGNNQPQHF	TGCAGCGTTGGCGGGAACAATCAGCCCCAGCATTTT
TRBD1	15	-	TRBV7-9	TRBJ2-3	CASSFGQASADTQYF	TGTGCCAGCAGCTTTGGACAGGCTTCCGCAGATACGCAGTATTTT
-	15	few	TRBV5-1	TRBJ2-1	CASSLGTPSYNEQFF	TGCGCCAGCAGCTTGGGGACACCCTCCTACAATGAGCAGTTCTTC
-	11	few	TRBV28	TRBJ2-3	CASSQLDTQYF	TGTGCCAGCAGTCAGCTAGATACGCAGTATTTT
TRBD1	15	once	TRBV20-1	TRBJ2-3	CSAGPGQGARDTQYF	TGCAGTGCTGGACCGGGACAGGGGGCGAGAGATACGCAGTATTTT